These 21 T cell receptor beta chains were all obtained from the same sample, sequenced in a study of regulatory T cells in long-lasting Graves disease. Time point noted: newly diagnosed GD, antithyroid drugs for less than 3 months. Construction of the TCR library relied on RNA isolated from PBMCs. Arm-PCR of CDR3 regions with iRepertoire HTBI primers generated TCR beta libraries. MiXCR, applied by TCRdb to the multiplex PCR reads, yields one record per CDR3 protein. This table has approximately 540,000 distinct CDR3 sequences, around 11% appearing once. This sample also belongs to another study, concerning T cells in Graves' hyperthyroidism and ophthalmopathy.

This specimen consisted of peripheral blood mononuclear cells (PBMCs), obtained at new diagnosis, from a patient treated with antithyroid drugs. Source of these receptors: a woman in her thirties with Graves disease.

In this sample, this clonotype turned up many times. This rearrangement joins TRBV10-3 to TRBJ2-7; D gene uncertain. Germline V gene lookup returns CDR1 ENHRY and CDR2 SYGVKD. The CDR3 covers 13 residues. The V end lost 0 bases, the J end lost 4 bases, and 7 bases lay between the germline ends. The DNA of the CDR3 is TGTGCCATCAGTGAGTCCATCTCGTACGAGCAGTACTTC. The encoded protein is CAISESISYEQYF.

The chain recombines TRBV27 with TRBJ2-7; 8 bases line up with TRBD2. This CDR3 is 13 amino acids long. Germline V gives CDR1 MNHEY, CDR2 SMNVEV (reference sequence). V lost 5 bases and J lost 7; bases outside the gene matches: 7. The CDR3 reads CASSLYRGGEQYF. CDR3 DNA sequence: TGTGCCAGCAGTCTATACCGGGGGGGTGAGCAGTACTTC.

This clonotype was recorded at least ten times. The chain uses TRBV28 and TRBJ1-2; no definite D call. The CDR3 spans 15 residues. The germline V and J ends were trimmed by 1 base and 3 bases, with 12 bases remaining between them. The germline CDR1 and CDR2 sequences are MDHEN and SYDVKM. DNA of the CDR3: TGTGCCAGCAGTTTATCGCACTCGGGATACTATGGCTACACCTTC. It is translated as CASSLSHSGYYGYTF.

In its sample, this clonotype was seen many times. This rearrangement joins TRBV11-3 to TRBJ2-1, with D maybe TRBD2 (6 bases). The CDR3 runs to 13 residues. Trimming took 1 base from V and 9 from J, leaving 10 bases between them. CDR1 is SGHNT and CDR2 is YENEEA in the germline V gene. In DNA form, the CDR3 reads TGTGCCAGCAGCTTAGCAGGGAGGAGTGAGCAGTTCTTC. As protein: CASSLAGRSEQFF. The full variable domain, in which reference TRBV11-3 and TRBJ2-1 provide the parts outside the CDR3, is EAGVVQSPRYKIIEKKQPVAFWCNPISGHNTLYWYLQNLGQGPELLIRYENEEAVDDSQLPKDRFSAERLKGVDSTLKIQPAELGDSAVYLCASSLAGRSEQFFGPGTRLTVL.

This clonotype has at least ten counts. The chain employs TRBV20-1 and TRBJ2-7; 10 bases match TRBD2. CDR1 is DFQATT, CDR2 SNEGSKA, per germline (reference sequence). Unmatched junction bases numbered 10, after V lost 1 base and J lost 4 bases. The CDR3 loop spans 16 amino acids. In nucleotides, the CDR3 is TGCAGTGCTAGAGGGTGGAGTAGCGGGAGGATTTACGAGCAGTACTTC. Translated: CSARGWSSGRIYEQYF.

This clonotype was seen many times. The chain carries TRBV19 and TRBJ1-4; D is uncertain. V lost 9 bases and J 2 bases, leaving 16 bases between the germline ends. In germline, CDR1 is LNHDA, CDR2 SQIVND (reference sequence). CDR3 length: 15 residues. The CDR3 DNA is TGTGCCAGCCAACTCATGGGGAATACTAATGAAAAACTGTTTTTT. It codes for CASQLMGNTNEKLFF.

This clonotype was seen repeatedly, ten times or more. The chain carries TRBV20-1 and TRBJ2-2; TRBD1 is a possible D gene (6 bases). Germline CDR1 DFQATT, CDR2 SNEGSKA (reference sequence). The CDR3 loop spans 12 amino acids. The V end lost 7 bases, the J end lost 4 bases, and 10 bases lay between the germline ends. The CDR3 sequence is CSGTESTGELFF. The CDR3 coding sequence is TGCAGTGGGACAGAATCCACCGGGGAGCTGTTTTTT.

This clonotype was found many times. The chain employs TRBV28 and TRBJ2-2, with TRBD2 matching 16 bases. CDR3 size: 18 residues. V shed 4 bases, J shed 7 bases, and the junction held 9 bases outside the gene matches. The germline gives CDR1 MDHEN, CDR2 SYDVKM. In DNA form, the CDR3 reads TGTGCCAGCAGTTACGGGACTAGCGGGAGGGTGATGGGCGGGGAGCTGTTTTTT. Protein: CASSYGTSGRVMGGELFF.

This chain connects TRBV11-2 to TRBJ2-7; 10 bases match TRBD1. The germline CDR1 and CDR2 sequences are SGHAT and FQNNGV. The CDR3 is made up of 16 amino acids. J was trimmed by 13 bases and V by 5 bases; bases with no gene match: 20. In DNA form, the CDR3 reads TGTGCCAGCAGCCCGACTTCCCGCCGGGACAGGGGTCAACCATACTTC. This sequence encodes CASSPTSRRDRGQPYF.

Points on this clonotype: The missing conserved phenylalanine or tryptophan at the end of this CDR3 makes a read error likely. The DNA is omitted, as the CDR3 cannot be located on it reliably, and the CDR3 follows TCRdb's listing. The chain employs TRBV10-2 and TRBJ1-1; the DNA was not used to check the table's D call, TRBD1. The CDR3 is 14 amino acids long, termini counted. From germline, CDR1 is WSHSY and CDR2 SAAADI. The CDR3 sequence: CASSLTPGGIEGSL.

In this sample, this clonotype turned up many times. The rearrangement uses TRBV25-1 and TRBJ2-3; perhaps TRBD2 as D (6 bases). V lost 1 base and J lost 8, with 10 bases in between. The V gene's germline CDR1 is MGHDK and CDR2 SYGVNS. CDR3 length equals 13 residues. In DNA form, the CDR3 reads TGTGCCAGCAGTGAATGGAGAGCGGGTACGCAGTATTTT. Amino acids: CASSEWRAGTQYF.

This clonotype was seen at least ten times. The chain couples TRBV5-1 to TRBJ2-6, with D hard to call. The CDR3 sequence is 15 residues long. From germline, CDR1 is SGHRS and CDR2 YFSETQ. Trimming shortened V by 4 bases and J by 0 bases, and 8 bases separated the two germline ends. This CDR3 reads CASSLDTSGANVLTF. The CDR3 DNA sequence: TGCGCCAGCAGCCTGGATACCTCTGGGGCCAACGTCCTGACTTTC.

This clonotype occurred a few times. The chain recombines TRBV25-1 with TRBJ1-6; D is perhaps TRBD1 (6 bases). Between the trimmed V and J ends, which lost 4 bases and 6 bases, there was a span of 13 bases. Germline V CDR1 and CDR2: MGHDK, SYGVNS. This CDR3 is built from 15 residues. CDR3 in DNA: TGTGCCAGCAGTGTAGGGACACCGTCTAATTCACCCCTCCACTTT. It specifies CASSVGTPSNSPLHF.

The chain links TRBV5-1 to TRBJ2-3, with TRBD2 identical over 8 bases. The V gene end was trimmed by 4 bases and the J gene end by 3 bases; junction bases not matched to a gene: 10. The CDR3 covers 16 residues. In germline, CDR1 is SGHRS, CDR2 YFSETQ. The CDR3 DNA follows: TGCGCCAGCAGCCCCGACCCCAGCGGGAGAACAGATACGCAGTATTTT. Translating it yields CASSPDPSGRTDTQYF.

This clonotype was counted only a few times. Compared with germline, one end of the junction differs, possibly owing to a read error. The V and J genes are TRBV4-3 and TRBJ2-4; D is unresolved. There are 14 residues in the CDR3. Germline CDR1 reads LGHNA; CDR2 reads YSLEER. CDR3 DNA: TGCGCCAGCAGCCAAGATTGGCAGGATCGGTTACGGAACTTC. It codes for CASSQDWQDRLRNF.

The chain employs TRBV24-1 and TRBJ2-1, with 11 bases lining up with TRBD1. Germline V gives CDR1 KGHDR, CDR2 SFDVKD. This CDR3 has 16 amino acids. V trimming: 3 bases; J trimming: 6 bases; junction bases outside the gene matches: 6. The CDR3 reads CATSDERDRGANEQFF. The DNA of the CDR3 is TGTGCCACCAGTGATGAAAGGGACAGGGGGGCCAATGAGCAGTTCTTC.

This clonotype occurred many times. The chain employs TRBV5-1 and TRBJ2-2; 9 bases are shared with TRBD2. Germline CDR1 SGHRS, CDR2 YFSETQ. J was trimmed by 3 bases and V by 2 bases; bases with no gene match: 2. There are 15 residues in the CDR3. The CDR3 DNA reads TGCGCCAGCAGCTTATTAGCGGGAGACACCGGGGAGCTGTTTTTT. Translated, it gives CASSLLAGDTGELFF. Drawing the rest from reference TRBV5-1 and TRBJ2-2, the complete variable domain is KAGVTQTPRYLIKTRGQQVTLSCSPISGHRSVSWYQQTPGQGLQFLFEYFSETQRNKGNFPGRFSGRQFSNSRSEMNVSTLELGDSALYLCASSLLAGDTGELFFGEGSRLTVL.

This clonotype was found many times. The chain recombines TRBV2 with TRBJ2-5; D uncertain. The ends were cut back, 4 bases at V and 2 bases at J, with 14 bases in the middle. The CDR3 sequence is 15 residues long. Germline values: CDR1 SNHLY, CDR2 FYNNEI. CDR3 bases: TGTGCCAGCAGTGGTGTGAGTAGGTTGCAAGAGACCCAGTACTTC. This translates into CASSGVSRLQETQYF.

At least ten counts were recorded for this clonotype. V gene TRBV19 combines with J gene TRBJ1-2, with D unresolved. CDR3 length: 14 amino acids. V lost 7 bases and J 5 bases, leaving 17 bases between the germline ends. Germline lookup yields CDR1 LNHDA and CDR2 SQIVND (reference sequence). CDR3 sequence (DNA): TGTGCCAGTATTGGGTCCAGCTCCTTTTATGGCTACACCTTC. Translating gives CASIGSSSFYGYTF.

There are many counts of this clonotype. As DNA, the CDR3 is TGTGCCAGCAGTTGGACAGGGTTGTTCACTGAAGCTTTCTTT. It encodes CASSWTGLFTEAFF. V and J are TRBV12-3 or TRBV12-4 and TRBJ1-1, with TRBD1 matching 8 bases. Trimming took 4 bases from V and 4 from J; bases not matched to a gene: 5. The CDR3 length is 14 residues.

This clonotype showed up many times. V gene TRBV11-2 combines with J gene TRBJ2-7; D might be TRBD1 (5 bases). From germline, CDR1 is SGHAT and CDR2 FQNNGV. The CDR3 length is 13 residues. Trimming removed 3 bases from V and 3 bases from J, with 9 bases in between. The CDR3 here is CASSFDSLYEQYF. The CDR3 nucleotides are TGTGCCAGCAGCTTTGACAGCCTCTACGAGCAGTACTTC.